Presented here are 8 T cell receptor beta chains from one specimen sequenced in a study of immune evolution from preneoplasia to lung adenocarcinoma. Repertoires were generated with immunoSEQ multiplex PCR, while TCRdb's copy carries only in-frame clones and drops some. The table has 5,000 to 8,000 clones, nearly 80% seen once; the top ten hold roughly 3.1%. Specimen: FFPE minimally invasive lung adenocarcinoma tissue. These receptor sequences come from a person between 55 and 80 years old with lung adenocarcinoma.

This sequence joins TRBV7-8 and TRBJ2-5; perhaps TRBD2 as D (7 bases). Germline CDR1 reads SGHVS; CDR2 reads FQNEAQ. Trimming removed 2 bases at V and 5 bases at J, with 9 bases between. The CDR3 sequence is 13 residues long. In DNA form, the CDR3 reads TGTGCCAGCAGCTTAAGGGGGGGGGAGACCCAGTACTTC. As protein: CASSLRGGETQYF.

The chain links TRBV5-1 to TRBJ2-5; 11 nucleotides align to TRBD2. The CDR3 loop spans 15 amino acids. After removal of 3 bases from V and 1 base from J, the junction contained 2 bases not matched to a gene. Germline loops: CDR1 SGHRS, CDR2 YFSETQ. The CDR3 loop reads CASSWGLAVQETQYF. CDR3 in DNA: TGCGCCAGCAGCTGGGGACTAGCGGTCCAAGAGACCCAGTACTTC.

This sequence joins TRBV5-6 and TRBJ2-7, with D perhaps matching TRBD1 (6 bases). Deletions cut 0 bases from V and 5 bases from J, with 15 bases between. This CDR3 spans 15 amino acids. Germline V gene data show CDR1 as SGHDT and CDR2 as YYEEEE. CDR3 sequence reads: CASSLGTGQGNEQYF. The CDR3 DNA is TGTGCCAGCAGCTTGGGGACGGGACAAGGAAACGAGCAGTACTTC.

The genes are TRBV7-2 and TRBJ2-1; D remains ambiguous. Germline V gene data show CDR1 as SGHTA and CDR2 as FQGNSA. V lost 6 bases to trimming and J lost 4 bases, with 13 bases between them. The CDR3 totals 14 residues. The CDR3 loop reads CASSPSLNYNEQFF. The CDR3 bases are TGTGCCAGCAGTCCTTCCTTGAATTACAATGAGCAGTTCTTC.

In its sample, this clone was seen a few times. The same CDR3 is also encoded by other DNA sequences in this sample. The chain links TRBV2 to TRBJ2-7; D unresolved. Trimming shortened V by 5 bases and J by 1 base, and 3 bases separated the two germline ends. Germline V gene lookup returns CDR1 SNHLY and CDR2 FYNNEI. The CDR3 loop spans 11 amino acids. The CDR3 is CASSRSYEQYF. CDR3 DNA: TGTGCCAGCAGTAGGTCCTACGAGCAGTACTTC.

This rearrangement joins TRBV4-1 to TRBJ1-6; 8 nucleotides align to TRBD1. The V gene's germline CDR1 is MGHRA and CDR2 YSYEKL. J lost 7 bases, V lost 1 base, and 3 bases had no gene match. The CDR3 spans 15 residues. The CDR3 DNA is TGCGCCAGCAGCCAAGGGGACAGGATCAATTCACCCCTCCACTTT. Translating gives CASSQGDRINSPLHF.

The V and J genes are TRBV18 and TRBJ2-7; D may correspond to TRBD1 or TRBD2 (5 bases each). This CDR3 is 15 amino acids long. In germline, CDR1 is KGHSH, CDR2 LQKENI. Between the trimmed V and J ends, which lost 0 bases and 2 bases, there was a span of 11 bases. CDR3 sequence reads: CASSPPGTVTYEQYF. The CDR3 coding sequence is TGTGCCAGCTCACCACCCGGGACGGTTACCTACGAGCAGTACTTC. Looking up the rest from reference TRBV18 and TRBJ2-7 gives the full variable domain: NAGVMQNPRHLVRRRGQEARLRCSPMKGHSHVYWYRQLPEEGLKFMVYLQKENIIDESGMPKERFSAEFPKEGPSILRIQQVVRGDSAAYFCASSPPGTVTYEQYFGPGTRLTVT.

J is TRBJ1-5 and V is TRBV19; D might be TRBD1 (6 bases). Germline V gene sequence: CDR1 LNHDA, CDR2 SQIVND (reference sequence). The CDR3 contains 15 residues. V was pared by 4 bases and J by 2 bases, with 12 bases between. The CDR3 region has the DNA TGTGCCAGTAGTAGAGGACAGTCCCGCAATCAGCCCCAGCATTTT. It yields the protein CASSRGQSRNQPQHF.